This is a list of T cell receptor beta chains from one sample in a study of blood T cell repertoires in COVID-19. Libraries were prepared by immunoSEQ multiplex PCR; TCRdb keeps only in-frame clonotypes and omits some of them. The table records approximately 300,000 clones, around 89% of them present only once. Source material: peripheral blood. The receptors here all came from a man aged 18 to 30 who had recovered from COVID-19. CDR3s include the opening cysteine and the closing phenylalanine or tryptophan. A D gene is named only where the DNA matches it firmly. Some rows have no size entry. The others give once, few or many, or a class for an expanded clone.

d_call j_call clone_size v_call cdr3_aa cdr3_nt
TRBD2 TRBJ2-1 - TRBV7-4 CASSLAGENNEQFF TGTGCCAGCAGTCTAGCGGGGGAAAACAATGAGCAGTTCTTC
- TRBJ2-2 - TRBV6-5 CASSYTGNTGELFF TGTGCCAGCAGTTACACGGGGAACACCGGGGAGCTGTTTTTT
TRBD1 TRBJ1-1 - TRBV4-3 CASSSNSGTGMILIF TGCGCCAGCAGCTCCAACTCCGGGACAGGGATGATTTTAATCTTT
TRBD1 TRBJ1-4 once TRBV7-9 CASSPGTVAANEKLFF TGTGCCAGCAGCCCTGGGACAGTCGCAGCTAATGAAAAACTGTTTTTT
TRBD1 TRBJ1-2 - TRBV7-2 CASSPDRAQGYTF TGTGCCAGCAGCCCGGACAGGGCTCAAGGCTACACCTTC
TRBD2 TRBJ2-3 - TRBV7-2 CASSGGGGTDTQYF TGTGCCAGCAGCGGGGGGGGAGGCACAGATACGCAGTATTTT
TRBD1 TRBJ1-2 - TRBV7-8 CASSFRDSSSYGYTF TGTGCCAGCAGCTTCCGGGACAGTAGCTCCTATGGCTACACCTTC
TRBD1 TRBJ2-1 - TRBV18 CASSAPGQDYNEQFF TGTGCCAGCTCAGCCCCGGGACAGGACTACAATGAGCAGTTCTTC
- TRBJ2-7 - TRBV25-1 CASSLTASSYEQYF TGTGCCAGCAGCTTGACAGCGAGCTCCTACGAGCAGTACTTC
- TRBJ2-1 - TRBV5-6 CASSLARSSYNEQFF TGTGCCAGCAGCTTAGCCCGAAGCTCCTACAATGAGCAGTTCTTC
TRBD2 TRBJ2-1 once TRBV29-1 CSVQGTSGGRSYNEQFF TGCAGCGTTCAAGGGACTAGCGGGGGGAGATCTTACAATGAGCAGTTCTTC
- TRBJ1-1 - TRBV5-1 CASSFGSGRNTEAFF -
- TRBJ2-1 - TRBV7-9 CASSLDRPGSRSSYNEQFF TGTGCCAGCAGCTTAGACCGCCCGGGGTCCCGCAGCTCCTACAATGAGCAGTTCTTC
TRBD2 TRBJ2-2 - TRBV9 CASSVVPSGLAGTGELFF TGTGCCAGCAGCGTAGTTCCCTCGGGACTAGCGGGAACCGGGGAGCTGTTTTTT
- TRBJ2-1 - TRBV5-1 CASSSGEALDNEQFF TGCGCCAGCAGCTCGGGGGAGGCCCTTGACAATGAGCAGTTCTTC
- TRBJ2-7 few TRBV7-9 CASSPSSYEQYF TGTGCCAGCAGCCCATCCTCCTACGAGCAGTACTTC
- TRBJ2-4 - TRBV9 CASSVQGRAKNIQYF TGTGCCAGCAGCGTACAGGGCCGAGCCAAAAACATTCAGTACTTC
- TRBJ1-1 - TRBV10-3 CAISGAPGEGNTEAFF TGTGCCATCAGTGGGGCCCCAGGAGAGGGGAACACTGAAGCTTTCTTT
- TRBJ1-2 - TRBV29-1 CSVLANYGYTF TGCAGCGTCCTGGCCAACTATGGCTACACCTTC
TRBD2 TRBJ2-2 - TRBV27 CATNPSGAGELFF TGTGCCACCAACCCTAGCGGGGCCGGGGAGCTGTTTTTT
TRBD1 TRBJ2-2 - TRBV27 CASNRGRGTGELFF TGTGCCAGCAACAGGGGGCGAGGAACCGGGGAGCTGTTTTTT
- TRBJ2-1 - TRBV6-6 CASSYHRGGYNEQFF TGTGCCAGCAGTTATCACAGGGGGGGCTACAATGAGCAGTTCTTC
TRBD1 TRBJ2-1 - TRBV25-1 CANVGQGEEQFF TGTGCCAACGTCGGACAGGGGGAAGAGCAGTTCTTC
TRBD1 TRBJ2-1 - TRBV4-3 CASSLDRDRGYNEQFF TGCGCCAGCAGCCTAGACCGGGACAGGGGATACAATGAGCAGTTCTTC
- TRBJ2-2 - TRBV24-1 CATSDTGTRKAGELFF TGTGCCACCAGTGATACCGGGACTCGAAAGGCCGGGGAGCTGTTTTTT
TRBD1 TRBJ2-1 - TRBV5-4 CASSHDRGSYNEQFF TGTGCCAGCAGCCATGACAGGGGTTCCTACAATGAGCAGTTCTTC
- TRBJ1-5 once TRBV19 CASSFSGSGNQPQHF TGTGCCAGTAGTTTCTCGGGGTCGGGCAATCAGCCCCAGCATTTT
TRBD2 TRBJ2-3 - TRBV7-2 CASSYTSGGAGRTDTQYF TGTGCCAGCAGCTACACTAGCGGGGGGGCGGGACGGACAGATACGCAGTATTTT
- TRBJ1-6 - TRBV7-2 CASSLDWGQPLHF TGTGCCAGCAGCTTAGATTGGGGCCAACCCCTCCACTTT
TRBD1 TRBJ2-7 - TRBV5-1 CASKLDRVEEQYF TGCGCCAGCAAACTAGACAGGGTTGAGGAGCAGTACTTC
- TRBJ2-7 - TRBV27 CASSTTGVYEQYF TGTGCCAGCAGTACGACAGGAGTCTACGAGCAGTACTTC
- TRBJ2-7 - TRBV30 CAWSSSAVYEQYF TGTGCCTGGAGTTCTAGCGCCGTCTACGAGCAGTACTTC
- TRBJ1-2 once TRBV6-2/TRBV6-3 CASSPNYGYTF TGTGCCAGCAGTCCGAACTATGGCTACACCTTC
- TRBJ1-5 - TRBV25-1 CASSESYPGPQHF TGTGCCAGCAGTGAATCTTATCCCGGGCCCCAGCATTTT
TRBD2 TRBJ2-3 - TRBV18 CASSRTSGGDTQYF TGTGCCAGCTCCCGGACTAGCGGGGGAGATACGCAGTATTTT
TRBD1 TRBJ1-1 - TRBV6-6 CASSESQGPNTEAFF TGTGCCAGCAGTGAGTCACAGGGGCCGAACACTGAAGCTTTCTTT
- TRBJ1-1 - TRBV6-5 CASSYTDTNTEAFF TGTGCCAGCAGTTACACTGACACGAACACTGAAGCTTTCTTT
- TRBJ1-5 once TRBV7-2 CASSLSGNQPQHF TGTGCCAGCAGTTTGAGTGGCAATCAGCCCCAGCATTTT
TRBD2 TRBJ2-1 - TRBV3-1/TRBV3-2 CASSQDLLARQQFF TGTGCCAGCAGCCAAGATTTACTAGCGCGACAGCAGTTCTTC
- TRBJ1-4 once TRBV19 CASSPGGSNEKLFF TGTGCCAGTAGTCCTGGGGGGTCTAATGAAAAACTGTTTTTT
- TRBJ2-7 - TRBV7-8 CASSLVGSSYEQYF TGTGCCAGCAGCTTAGTTGGCAGCTCCTACGAGCAGTACTTC
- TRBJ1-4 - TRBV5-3 CARSLADSLFGKLFF TGTGCCAGAAGCTTGGCGGACTCCCTGTTCGGAAAACTGTTTTTT
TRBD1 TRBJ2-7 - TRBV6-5 CASRSSGTGTYEQYF TGTGCCAGCAGATCATCCGGGACAGGTACCTACGAGCAGTACTTC
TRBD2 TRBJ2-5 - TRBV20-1 CSASPGGVLASETQYF TGCAGTGCTAGTCCGGGGGGAGTTCTGGCGTCTGAGACCCAGTACTTC
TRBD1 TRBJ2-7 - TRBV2 CASSPQGASSYEQYF TGTGCCAGCAGCCCACAGGGGGCCTCTTCCTACGAGCAGTACTTC
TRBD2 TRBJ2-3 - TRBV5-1 CASSPSSGGAADTQYF TGCGCCAGCAGTCCAAGTAGCGGGGGGGCTGCAGATACGCAGTATTTT
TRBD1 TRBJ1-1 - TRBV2 CASSHGSGTGANTEAFF TGTGCCAGCAGTCATGGATCCGGGACAGGGGCTAACACTGAAGCTTTCTTT
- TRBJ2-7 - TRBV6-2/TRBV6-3 CASSQEAETYEQYF TGTGCCAGCAGTCAAGAAGCGGAAACCTACGAGCAGTACTTC
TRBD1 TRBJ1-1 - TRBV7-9 CASERLDRGFYENTEAFF TGTGCCAGCGAGAGATTGGACAGGGGATTCTACGAGAACACTGAAGCTTTCTTT
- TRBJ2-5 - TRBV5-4 CASNWGGGRQETQYF TGTGCCAGCAACTGGGGCGGGGGCCGTCAAGAGACCCAGTACTTC